The present entry profiles one T cell receptor beta chain with its context. What it binds is unknown. Time point noted: week 47, end of study. The investigators gave 300 ug of mutant IDH1 20-mer peptide in each vaccine dose, together with topical imiquimod. CDR1 KGHSH and CDR2 LQKENI come from the germline V gene. V was clipped by 3 bases and J by 6 bases, with 18 bases between them. This CDR3 region has 16 residues. Assay used: immunoSEQ multiplex PCR; TCRdb lists only in-frame clones, some missing. The repertoire holds about 62,000 clones, with 75% to 90% as singletons. The record originates from a study of a mutant IDH1 vaccine in newly diagnosed glioma.

This sequence originates from a man aged 25 to 40 with glioma. The chain has TRBV18 and TRBJ1-5; D gene uncertain. The specimen was PBMCs, collected from a glioma patient whose treatment included an IDH1 peptide vaccine. This CDR3 is CASSPPGILEGQPQHF. The CDR3 nucleotides are TGTGCCAGCTCACCGCCGGGAATTTTAGAGGGTCAGCCCCAGCATTTT. The variable domain in full, completed from reference TRBV18 and TRBJ1-5, reads NAGVMQNPRHLVRRRGQEARLRCSPMKGHSHVYWYRQLPEEGLKFMVYLQKENIIDESGMPKERFSAEFPKEGPSILRIQQVVRGDSAAYFCASSPPGILEGQPQHFGDGTRLSIL.